The T cell receptor (beta chain) described here comes from a study of molecular identifiers for immune sequencing clone quantification (dated by TCRdb to the late 2010s). Some background on the complete study: For a replicate experiment, the RNA from either about 20,000 or 100,000 naive CD8 T cells was divided into five aliquots, and four of those aliquots went on to sequencing. This methods study used CD8 T cells to benchmark TCR RNA copy counting and molecular-identifier clustering-based TCR repertoire sequencing (MIDCIRS). The paper as a whole reports these results and caveats: In CMV-specific effector cells, clones with more than 20 RNA copies contained over 98% of molecules, whereas in naive cells such clones contained under 1% of molecules. Spiked-in Jurkat TCR RNA equal to a single cell's worth was reported to be detectable even within one million naive CD8 T cells. Modeling gave roughly 2.9 recovered TCR RNA copies per cell versus around 10 by digital PCR, implying around 31% capture efficiency. Highly expanded clone sizes could be underestimated because identical TCR molecules may share a barcode. The naive libraries included spiked-in Jurkat TCR RNA (roughly 9 copies' worth), and this RNA is not part of the donor repertoire. When barcode sub-clustering was left out, chimeric consensus sequences inflated TCR diversity, with chimeras reaching as high as 47%.

The trim is 6 bases for V and 3 bases for J, with a gap of 10 bases between the germline ends. The germline V gene specifies MRHNA as CDR1 and SNTAGT as CDR2. Inclusive of the bounding cysteine and phenylalanine, the CDR3 is 13 residues long. This entry keeps only the CDR3 DNA: 39 bases, framed from base 1. The library was prepared using PCR. Instrument on record: NextSeq 500. Bulk TCR libraries were generated as previously described, with the TCR primers listed in Table S5 used. The Qiagen AllPrep DNA/RNA kit was used to purify total RNA. Before analysis, reads from multiple sequencing runs of the same library were pooled. Turning to the authors' computational methods: Reads were retained only if the reads had an exact TCR constant sequence, and the retained reads were trimmed to 150 nt and grouped according to their 12-nt molecular barcodes. Reads inside each barcode group were sub-clustered using a 15% Levenshtein threshold, and a quality-weighted consensus sequence was constructed for each RNA molecule. Non-functional sequences were excluded, and lower-count sequences lying one edit away from another sequence were also excluded. Based on a fit of two negative binomial distributions, barcode sub-clusters having less than 20% of the maximum read count were discarded. TCRdb itself trimmed the public reads at Q25 with fastp, ran MiXCR and retained productive beta chains. Each record represents a unique CDR3 protein, reported with the most common genes and DNA among its rows. TCRdb's processing, not the authors' own work, is the source of the V and J calls. This sample has more than 550,000 distinct CDR3 sequences in its table, and roughly 23% of those were observed once. In total, the top ten clones hold about 0.78% of the sample.

This clonotype was seen repeatedly, ten times or more. Its binding antigen is unknown. No base quality values were provided; no much bigger clone lies one nucleotide off. Libraries of naive CD8 T cells were built from anywhere between roughly 17,000 and 1,000,000 sorted cells, with 10%, 30% or 50% of the purified RNA used. Naive CD8 T cells were FACS-sorted as CD8+CD4-CCR7+CD45RA+ on a BD FACSAria II into RLT Plus buffer. To test detection sensitivity, Jurkat RNA equivalent to more than 9 TCR copies was spiked into samples of roughly 18,000-1,000,000 naive CD8 T cells. Enrichment of CD8 T cells was done with RosetteSep CD8+ T Cell Enrichment Cocktail plus Ficoll-Paque, and ACK red cell lysis came afterward.

The clonotype comes from a human donor in good health. Some libraries in this study had Jurkat cell RNA spiked in. Material: naive CD8+ T cells from blood, with Jurkat cell RNA spiked in. This sample's cell subset or site label indicates: FACS-sorted CD8+CD4-CCR7+CD45RA+ naive T cells. This chain is built from TRBV6-4 and TRBJ2-3; there is no confident call for the D gene. The base sequence is TGTGCCAGCAGCGCCCCTGGGACAGATACGCAGTATTTT. It specifies CASSAPGTDTQYF.